Below, 22 T cell receptor beta chains from the same sample are listed, as sequenced in a study of blood T cell repertoires in COVID-19. The table came from immunoSEQ multiplex PCR; TCRdb's copy has only in-frame clones and leaves some out. The repertoire has almost 400,000 clones, 85% to 90% of them found once; the top ten carry approximately 1%. Sequencing was done on a sample of PBMCs or T cells enriched from blood (not recorded which). Source of these receptors: a woman in her thirties with acute COVID-19.

This chain joins TRBV10-2 and TRBJ1-2; no reliable D call. The V gene's germline CDR1 is WSHSY and CDR2 SAAADI. The CDR3 length is 14 residues. Between the trimmed V and J ends, which lost 0 bases and 4 bases, there was a span of 9 bases. The DNA of the CDR3 is TGCGCCAGCAGTGAGTCGTCCCGGGGCTATGGCTACACCTTC. It specifies CASSESSRGYGYTF.

The chain uses TRBV5-1 and TRBJ1-3, with D possibly matching TRBD1 (6 bases). The CDR3 has 15 residues. V was shortened by 3 bases and J by 0 bases, with 10 bases between the two germline ends. Germline V CDR1 and CDR2: SGHRS, YFSETQ. CDR3 residues: CASSWTADSGNTIYF. Written as DNA, the CDR3 is TGCGCCAGCAGCTGGACAGCGGACTCTGGAAACACCATATATTTT.

The V and J genes are TRBV6-5 and TRBJ1-2; tentative D call: TRBD1 (6 bases). The CDR3 is 15 residues long. Per germline, CDR1 MNHEY and CDR2 SVGAGI. V was shortened by 6 bases and J by 2 bases, with 16 bases between the two germline ends. The CDR3 reads CASRRGQLGNYGYTF. DNA of the CDR3: TGTGCCAGCAGACGCGGACAGTTGGGGAACTATGGCTACACCTTC.

The chain couples TRBV15 to TRBJ2-7; D is uncertain. Trimming took 4 bases from V and 1 from J, leaving 11 bases between them. Germline V gives CDR1 LNHNV, CDR2 YYDKDF (reference sequence). CDR3 size: 14 residues. CDR3 region: CATSNPTRSYEQYF. The CDR3 DNA reads as TGTGCCACCAGCAACCCGACACGGTCCTACGAGCAGTACTTC.

This rearrangement joins TRBV2 to TRBJ2-5; TRBD2 agrees at 12 bases. Per germline, CDR1 SNHLY and CDR2 FYNNEI. The CDR3 sequence is 15 residues long. The ends lost 8 bases at V and 7 bases at J; junction bases unmatched: 11. This chain's CDR3 is CASAQTSGGLRTQYF. The CDR3 DNA follows: TGTGCCAGCGCCCAGACTAGCGGGGGTTTGAGGACCCAGTACTTC.

About this clone: Different DNA sequences within this sample yield the same CDR3. The chain employs TRBV18 and TRBJ2-3, with TRBD1 matching 9 bases. Trimming took 2 bases from V and 3 from J; bases not matched to a gene: 0. Germline CDR1 is KGHSH and CDR2 is LQKENI. This CDR3 has 14 residues. CDR3 protein: CASSPGTGTDTQYF. In DNA, the CDR3 is TGTGCCAGCTCACCAGGGACAGGGACAGATACGCAGTATTTT.

J is TRBJ1-4 and V is TRBV19; 8 bases fit TRBD1. This CDR3 has 17 residues. The trim removed 4 bases at V and 5 bases at J, leaving 12 bases unmatched. The germline gives CDR1 LNHDA, CDR2 SQIVND (reference sequence). CDR3 sequence: CASSTKRTGPKNEKLFF. The CDR3 DNA reads as TGTGCCAGTAGTACCAAACGGACAGGGCCGAAAAATGAAAAACTGTTTTTT.

This clone was detected only a few times. The chain uses TRBV24-1 and TRBJ1-2, with a tentative D call TRBD1 (5 bases). CDR3 size: 14 residues. The V and J ends lost 4 bases and 3 bases respectively, with 11 bases between them. Germline CDR1 is KGHDR and CDR2 is SFDVKD. CDR3 DNA sequence: TGTGCCACCAGTGACGAAACAGGAGACTATGGCTACACCTTC. It specifies CATSDETGDYGYTF.

About this clone itself: Other DNA sequences in this sample translate to the same CDR3. The CDR3 nucleotides read TGTGCCAGCAGTGACAGGGGCTACGAGCAGTACTTC. Encoded protein: CASSDRGYEQYF. The gene calls are TRBV2 and TRBJ2-7, with D tentatively TRBD1 (6 bases). The V gene's germline CDR1 is SNHLY and CDR2 FYNNEI. The CDR3 spans 12 residues. V shed 3 bases and J shed 3 bases, with 6 bases lying between them.

The genes are TRBV7-9 and TRBJ2-5, with D possibly being TRBD1 (5 bases). Germline-derived CDR1 and CDR2 are SEHNR and FQNEAQ (reference sequence). This CDR3 region has 13 residues. The V end was cut by 5 bases, the J end by 0 bases, with 7 bases between. CDR3 DNA sequence: TGTGCCAGCAGCCAGGGATACCAAGAGACCCAGTACTTC. Protein product: CASSQGYQETQYF. The full variable domain, in which reference TRBV7-9 and TRBJ2-5 provide the parts outside the CDR3, is DTGVSQNPRHKITKRGQNVTFRCDPISEHNRLYWYRQTLGQGPEFLTYFQNEAQLEKSRLLSDRFSAERPKGSFSTLEIQRTEQGDSAMYLCASSQGYQETQYFGPGTRLLVL.

The chain combines TRBV4-3 with TRBJ2-7; 7 bases fit TRBD1. This CDR3 has 15 residues. After removal of 4 bases from V and 4 bases from J, the junction contained 10 bases not matched to a gene. Germline CDR1 is LGHNA and CDR2 is YSLEER. The DNA for the CDR3 is TGCGCCAGCAGCCTCATCCGGGACAGCAGGTACGAGCAGTACTTC. Residues: CASSLIRDSRYEQYF.

The count of this clone is one. In the same sample, other DNA sequences code for this CDR3. This chain uses TRBV18 with TRBJ1-4; D call uncertain. V was shortened by 2 bases and J by 8 bases, with 12 bases between the two germline ends. CDR1 is KGHSH, CDR2 LQKENI, per germline. CDR3 length: 14 residues. The CDR3 region has the DNA TGTGCCAGCTCACCATCTCAGCGGGGAGAAAAACTGTTTTTT. Translation: CASSPSQRGEKLFF.

The V call is TRBV29-1, the J call TRBJ2-4; 7 nucleotides line up with TRBD1. The trim removed 4 bases at V and 4 bases at J, leaving 7 bases unmatched. The germline V gene encodes CDR1 SQVTM and CDR2 ANQGSEA. CDR3 size: 14 residues. Here the CDR3 DNA reads TGCAGCGTTGTGATGGTACAGGGGAAAAACATTCAGTACTTC. Its translation: CSVVMVQGKNIQYF.

This clone has a single count. V usage is TRBV7-9 and J usage is TRBJ1-1; D gene ambiguous. Trimming pared 1 base from V and 8 bases from J, leaving 14 bases between. Germline V gene data show CDR1 as SEHNR and CDR2 as FQNEAQ (reference sequence). The CDR3 is 14 residues long. The CDR3 spells CASSLETPGPEAFF. The CDR3, as DNA: TGTGCCAGCAGCTTAGAAACACCGGGTCCGGAAGCTTTCTTT.

The chain links TRBV7-3 to TRBJ1-1; D remains ambiguous. This CDR3 region has 13 residues. The germline V gene encodes CDR1 SGHTA and CDR2 FQGTGA. V was clipped by 7 bases and J by 0 bases, with 9 bases between them. CDR3 sequence (DNA): TGTGCCAGCAAGAGGGCAATGAACACTGAAGCTTTCTTT. It codes for CASKRAMNTEAFF.

The CDR3 reads CASSTERGGYEQYF. CDR3 sequence (DNA): TGTGCCAGCAGCACCGAGCGGGGGGGCTACGAGCAGTACTTC. The chain couples TRBV9 to TRBJ2-7; 10 nucleotides match TRBD2. This CDR3 contains 14 residues. CDR1 is SGDLS and CDR2 is YYNGEE in the germline V gene. With 4 bases clipped from V and 3 bases from J, the junction kept 4 bases outside the gene matches.

CDR3 in amino acids: CASSLVLGAGAGRTEAFF. The DNA for the CDR3 is TGTGCCAGCAGCTTAGTTCTCGGGGCAGGGGCCGGTAGAACTGAAGCTTTCTTT. The rearrangement joins TRBV7-2 to TRBJ1-1; TRBD1 might be the D (6 bases). V gave up 1 base and J gave up 5 bases, with 23 bases separating them. The V gene's germline CDR1 is SGHTA and CDR2 FQGNSA. This CDR3 has 18 residues. Looking up the rest from reference TRBV7-2 and TRBJ1-1 gives the full variable domain: GAGVSQSPSNKVTEKGKDVELRCDPISGHTALYWYRQSLGQGLEFLIYFQGNSAPDKSGLPSDRFSAERTGGSVSTLTIQRTQQEDSAVYLCASSLVLGAGAGRTEAFFGQGTRLTVV.

The chain uses TRBV11-1 and TRBJ1-6, with D hard to call. Germline-derived CDR1 and CDR2 are SGHAT and FQDESV (reference sequence). The V end was cut by 4 bases, the J end by 7 bases, with 8 bases between. This CDR3 spans 13 amino acids. As DNA, the CDR3 is TGTGCCAGCAGCTCCTTATCCAATTCACCCCTCCACTTT. This codes for CASSSLSNSPLHF.

The chain links TRBV5-1 to TRBJ1-2, with D hard to call. V was cut by 3 bases and J by 2 bases, with 11 bases left in between. This CDR3 has 14 amino acids. CDR1 is SGHRS, CDR2 YFSETQ, per germline. The CDR3 spells CASSSGGSNYGYTF. The CDR3 DNA sequence: TGCGCCAGCAGCTCGGGTGGGAGCAACTATGGCTACACCTTC.

This clone was recorded a few times. In DNA form, the CDR3 reads TGTGCCTGGAGTCAGGGGGCCTCAACTTTCTTT. It translates to CAWSQGASTFF. The gene calls are TRBV30 and TRBJ1-1, with 8 nucleotides matching TRBD1. V dropped 2 bases and J dropped 12; count of bases not matched to a gene: 5. Germline V CDR1 and CDR2: GTSNPN, SVGIG (reference sequence). The CDR3 consists of 11 residues.

Points on this clone: The junction departs from germline at one end; a sequencing error may be responsible. The genes are TRBV19 and TRBJ1-1; D gene unclear. The CDR3 length is 11 residues. Germline-derived CDR1 and CDR2 are LNHDA and SQIVND (reference sequence). The CDR3: CASTIRGEAFF. The DNA of the CDR3 is TGTGCCAGTACTATAAGAGGTGAAGCTTTCTTT.

The rearrangement uses TRBV19 and TRBJ2-7; D is uncertain. V shed 3 bases and J shed 2 bases, with 11 bases lying between them. Germline assignment: CDR1 LNHDA and CDR2 SQIVND (reference sequence). This CDR3 is 14 amino acids long. The CDR3 here is CASSIRGQTYEQYF. CDR3 DNA sequence: TGTGCCAGTAGTATCCGTGGGCAAACCTACGAGCAGTACTTC.